This T cell receptor beta chain appears in the sequencing data of a study of blood T cells in healthy people across ages. This CDR3 has 13 residues. Next came a second PCR, run for about 6 to 12 cycles, which used a sample-barcoded 5' primer along with a J-beta primer mix. TCRdb ran MiXCR on the 5' RACE reads and lists one entry per CDR3 protein. The table has about 1,500,000 distinct CDR3 sequences, about 43% seen once. Details on this clonotype: The junction and the germline gene differ at one end; a read error may be behind it.

The chain joins TRBV12-3 or TRBV12-4 to TRBJ1-2; no reliable D call. The sample comprised blood. This TCR was sampled from a woman aged 18-30 years in good health. Written as DNA, the CDR3 is TGTGCTAGCAGTTTAGGGCATGACTATGGCTACACCTTC. This translates into CASSLGHDYGYTF.